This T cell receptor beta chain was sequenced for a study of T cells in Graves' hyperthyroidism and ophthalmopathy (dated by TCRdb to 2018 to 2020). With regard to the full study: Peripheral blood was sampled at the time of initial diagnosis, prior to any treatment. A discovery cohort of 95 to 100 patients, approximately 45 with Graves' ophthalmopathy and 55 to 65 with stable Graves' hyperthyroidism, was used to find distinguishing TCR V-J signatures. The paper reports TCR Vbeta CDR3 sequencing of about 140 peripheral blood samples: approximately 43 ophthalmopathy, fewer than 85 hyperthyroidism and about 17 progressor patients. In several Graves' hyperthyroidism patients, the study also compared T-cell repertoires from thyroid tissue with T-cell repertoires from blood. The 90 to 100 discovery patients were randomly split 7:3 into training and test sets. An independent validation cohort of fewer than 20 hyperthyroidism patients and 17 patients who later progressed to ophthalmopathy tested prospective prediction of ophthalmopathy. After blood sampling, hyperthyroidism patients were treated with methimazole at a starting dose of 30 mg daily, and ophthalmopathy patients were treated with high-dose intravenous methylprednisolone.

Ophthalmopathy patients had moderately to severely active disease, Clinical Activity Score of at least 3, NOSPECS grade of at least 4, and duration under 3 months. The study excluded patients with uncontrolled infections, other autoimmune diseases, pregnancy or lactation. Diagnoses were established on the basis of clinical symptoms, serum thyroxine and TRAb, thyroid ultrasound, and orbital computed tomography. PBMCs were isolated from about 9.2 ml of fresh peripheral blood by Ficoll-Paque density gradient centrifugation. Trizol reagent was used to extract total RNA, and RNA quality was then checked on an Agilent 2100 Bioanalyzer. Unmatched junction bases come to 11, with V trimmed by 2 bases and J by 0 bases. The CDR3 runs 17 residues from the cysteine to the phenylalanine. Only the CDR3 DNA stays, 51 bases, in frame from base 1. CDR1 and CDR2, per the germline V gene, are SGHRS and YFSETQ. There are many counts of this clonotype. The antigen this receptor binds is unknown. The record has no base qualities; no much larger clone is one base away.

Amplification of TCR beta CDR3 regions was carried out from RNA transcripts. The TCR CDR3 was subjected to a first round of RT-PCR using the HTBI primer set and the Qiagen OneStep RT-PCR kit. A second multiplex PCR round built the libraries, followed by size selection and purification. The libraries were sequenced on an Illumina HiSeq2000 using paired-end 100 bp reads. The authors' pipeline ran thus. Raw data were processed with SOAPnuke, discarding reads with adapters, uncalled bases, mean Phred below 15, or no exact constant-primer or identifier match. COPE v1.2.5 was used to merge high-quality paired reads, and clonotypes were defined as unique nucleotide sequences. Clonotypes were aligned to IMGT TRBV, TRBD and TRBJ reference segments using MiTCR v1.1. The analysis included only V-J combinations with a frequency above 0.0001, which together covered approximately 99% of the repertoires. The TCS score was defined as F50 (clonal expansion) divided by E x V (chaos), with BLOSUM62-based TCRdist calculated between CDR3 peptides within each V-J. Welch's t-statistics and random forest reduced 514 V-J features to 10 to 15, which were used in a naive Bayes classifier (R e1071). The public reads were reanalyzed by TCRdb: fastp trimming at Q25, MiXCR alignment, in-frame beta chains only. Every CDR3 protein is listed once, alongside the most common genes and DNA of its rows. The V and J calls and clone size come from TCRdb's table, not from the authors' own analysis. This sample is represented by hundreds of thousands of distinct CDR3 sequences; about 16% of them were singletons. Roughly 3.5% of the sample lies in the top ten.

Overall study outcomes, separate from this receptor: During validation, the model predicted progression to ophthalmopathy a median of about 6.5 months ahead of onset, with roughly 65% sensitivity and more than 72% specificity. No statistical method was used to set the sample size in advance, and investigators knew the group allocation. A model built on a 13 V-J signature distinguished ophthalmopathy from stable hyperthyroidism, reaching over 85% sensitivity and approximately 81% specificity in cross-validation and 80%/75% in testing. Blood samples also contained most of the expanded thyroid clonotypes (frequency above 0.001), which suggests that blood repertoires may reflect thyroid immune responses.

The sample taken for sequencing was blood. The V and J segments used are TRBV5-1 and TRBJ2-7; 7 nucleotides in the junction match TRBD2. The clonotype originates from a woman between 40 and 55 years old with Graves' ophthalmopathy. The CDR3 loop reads CASSLGPGTTFSYEQYF. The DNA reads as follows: TGCGCCAGCAGCTTAGGCCCCGGGACTACCTTCTCCTACGAGCAGTACTTC.